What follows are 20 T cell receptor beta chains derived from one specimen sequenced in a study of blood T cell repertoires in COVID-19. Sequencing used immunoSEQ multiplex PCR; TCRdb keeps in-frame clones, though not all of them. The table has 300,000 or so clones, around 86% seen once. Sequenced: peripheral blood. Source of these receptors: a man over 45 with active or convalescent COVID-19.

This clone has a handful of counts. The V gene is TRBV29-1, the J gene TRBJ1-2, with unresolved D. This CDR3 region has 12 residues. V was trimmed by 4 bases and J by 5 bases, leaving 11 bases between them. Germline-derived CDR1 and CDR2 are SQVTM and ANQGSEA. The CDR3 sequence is CSVGAEFYGYTF. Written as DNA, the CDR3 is TGCAGCGTTGGGGCAGAGTTTTATGGCTACACCTTC.

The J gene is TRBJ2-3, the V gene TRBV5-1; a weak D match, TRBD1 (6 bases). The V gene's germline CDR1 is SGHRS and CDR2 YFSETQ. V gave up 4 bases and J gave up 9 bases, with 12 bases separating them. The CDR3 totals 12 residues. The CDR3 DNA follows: TGCGCCAGCAGCCAGGACAGTGGAACGCAGTATTTT. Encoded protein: CASSQDSGTQYF.

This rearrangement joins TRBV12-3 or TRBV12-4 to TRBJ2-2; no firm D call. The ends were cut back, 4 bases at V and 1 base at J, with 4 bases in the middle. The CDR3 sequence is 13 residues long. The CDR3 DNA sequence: TGTGCCAGCAGTTCCCTGAACACCGGGGAGCTGTTTTTT. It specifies CASSSLNTGELFF.

CDR3 in amino acids: CASSLAVGRETEAFF. The CDR3, as DNA: TGTGCCAGCAGCTTAGCGGTAGGGCGGGAGACTGAAGCTTTCTTT. V and J are TRBV7-9 and TRBJ1-1; D is uncertain. The V gene lost 0 bases and the J gene lost 5 bases, with 13 bases spanning the gap. Germline CDR1 reads SEHNR; CDR2 reads FQNEAQ (reference sequence). CDR3 length: 15 amino acids.

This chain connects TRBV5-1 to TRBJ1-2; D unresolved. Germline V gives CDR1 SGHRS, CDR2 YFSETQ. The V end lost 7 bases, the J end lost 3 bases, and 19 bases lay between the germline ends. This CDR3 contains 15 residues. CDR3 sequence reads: CASRPSLRDDYGYTF. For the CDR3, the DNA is TGCGCCAGCCGACCCTCGCTGCGGGATGACTATGGCTACACCTTC. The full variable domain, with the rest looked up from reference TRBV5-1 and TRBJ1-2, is KAGVTQTPRYLIKTRGQQVTLSCSPISGHRSVSWYQQTPGQGLQFLFEYFSETQRNKGNFPGRFSGRQFSNSRSEMNVSTLELGDSALYLCASRPSLRDDYGYTFGSGTRLTVV.

CDR3 DNA sequence: TGTGCCAGCCAGGTCGTTACGGGGAATTCACCCCTCCACTTT. Its protein is CASQVVTGNSPLHF. J is TRBJ1-6 and V is TRBV19; D gene unclear. Trimming stripped 9 bases from V and 7 bases from J, with 16 bases between. Per germline, CDR1 LNHDA and CDR2 SQIVND (reference sequence). This CDR3 contains 14 residues.

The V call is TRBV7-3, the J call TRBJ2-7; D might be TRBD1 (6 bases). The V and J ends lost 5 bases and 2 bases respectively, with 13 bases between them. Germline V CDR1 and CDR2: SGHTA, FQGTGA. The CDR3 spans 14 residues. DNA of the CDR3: TGTGCCAGCAGCGCCCAGGACAGCACCTACGAGCAGTACTTC. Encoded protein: CASSAQDSTYEQYF.

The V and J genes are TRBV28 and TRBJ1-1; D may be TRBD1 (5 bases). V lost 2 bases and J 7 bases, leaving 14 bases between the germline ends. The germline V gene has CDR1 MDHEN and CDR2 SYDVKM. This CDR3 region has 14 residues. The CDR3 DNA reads TGTGCCAGCAGTTTAGTTACAGGAAGAAGTGAAGCTTTCTTT. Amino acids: CASSLVTGRSEAFF.

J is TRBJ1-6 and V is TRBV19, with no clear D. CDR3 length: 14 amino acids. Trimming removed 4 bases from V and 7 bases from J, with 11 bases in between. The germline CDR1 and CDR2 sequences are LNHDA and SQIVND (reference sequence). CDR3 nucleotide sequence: TGTGCCAGTAGTAACTGGCGCGGAAATTCACCCCTCCACTTT. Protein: CASSNWRGNSPLHF.

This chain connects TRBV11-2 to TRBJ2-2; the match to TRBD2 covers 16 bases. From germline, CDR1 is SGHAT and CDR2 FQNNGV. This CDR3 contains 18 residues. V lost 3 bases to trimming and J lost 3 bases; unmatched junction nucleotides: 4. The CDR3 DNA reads TGTGCCAGCAGCTTTGAGGGACTAGCGGGAGGGTACACCGGGGAGCTGTTTTTT. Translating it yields CASSFEGLAGGYTGELFF.

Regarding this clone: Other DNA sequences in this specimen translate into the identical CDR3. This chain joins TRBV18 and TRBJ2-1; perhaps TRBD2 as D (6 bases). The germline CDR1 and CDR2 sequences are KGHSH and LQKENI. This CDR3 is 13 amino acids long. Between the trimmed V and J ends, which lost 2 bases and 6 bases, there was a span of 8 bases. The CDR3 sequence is CASSPGGVNEQFF. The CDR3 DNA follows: TGTGCCAGCTCACCAGGAGGGGTCAATGAGCAGTTCTTC.

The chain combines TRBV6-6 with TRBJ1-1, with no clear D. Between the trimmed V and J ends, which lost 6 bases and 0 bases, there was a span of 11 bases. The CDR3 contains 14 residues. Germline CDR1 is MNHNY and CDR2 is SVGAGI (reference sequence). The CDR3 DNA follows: TGTGCCAGCAGGGTGCCTGCAGTGAACACTGAAGCTTTCTTT. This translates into CASRVPAVNTEAFF.

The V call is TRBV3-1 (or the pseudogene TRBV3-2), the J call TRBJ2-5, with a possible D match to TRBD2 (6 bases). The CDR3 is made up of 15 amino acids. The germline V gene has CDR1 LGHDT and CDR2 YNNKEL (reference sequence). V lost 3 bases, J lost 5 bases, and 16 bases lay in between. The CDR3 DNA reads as TGTGCCAGCAGCCAGACGGTGGGCGGGGCGGAGACCCAGTACTTC. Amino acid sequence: CASSQTVGGAETQYF.

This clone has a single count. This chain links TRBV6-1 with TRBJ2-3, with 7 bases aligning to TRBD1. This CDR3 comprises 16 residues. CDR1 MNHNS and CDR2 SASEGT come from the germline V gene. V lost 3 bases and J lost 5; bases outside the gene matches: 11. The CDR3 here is CASSDGDRPTVDTQYF. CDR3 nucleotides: TGTGCCAGCAGTGATGGGGACAGACCCACGGTAGATACGCAGTATTTT.

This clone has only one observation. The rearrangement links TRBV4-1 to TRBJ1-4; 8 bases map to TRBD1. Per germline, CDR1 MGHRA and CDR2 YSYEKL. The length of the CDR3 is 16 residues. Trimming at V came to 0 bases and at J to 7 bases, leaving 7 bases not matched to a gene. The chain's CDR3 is CASSQDPGQGREKLFF. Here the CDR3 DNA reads TGCGCCAGCAGCCAAGATCCCGGACAGGGTCGTGAAAAACTGTTTTTT.

Here the CDR3 reads CASSPLPRTAYEQYF. CDR3 in DNA: TGTGCCAGCAGCCCACTACCGCGGACAGCCTACGAGCAGTACTTC. This chain uses TRBV6-2 or TRBV6-3 with TRBJ2-7; tentatively, D is TRBD1 (6 bases). The V end lost 6 bases, the J end lost 2 bases, and 17 bases lay between the germline ends. The germline V gene encodes CDR1 MNHEY and CDR2 SVGEGT. This CDR3 region has 15 residues.

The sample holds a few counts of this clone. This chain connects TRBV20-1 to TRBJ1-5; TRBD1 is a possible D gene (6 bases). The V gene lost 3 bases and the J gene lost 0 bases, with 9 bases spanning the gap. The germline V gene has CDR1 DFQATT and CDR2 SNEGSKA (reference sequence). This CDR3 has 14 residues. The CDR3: CSASRTDSNQPQHF. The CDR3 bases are TGCAGTGCTAGTAGGACAGATAGCAATCAGCCCCAGCATTTT.

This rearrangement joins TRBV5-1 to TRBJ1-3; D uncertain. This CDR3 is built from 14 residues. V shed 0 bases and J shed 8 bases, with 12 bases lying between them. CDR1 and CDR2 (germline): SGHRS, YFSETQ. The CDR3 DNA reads TGCGCCAGCAGCTTGGATGCGGGTCCGGACACCATATATTTT. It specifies CASSLDAGPDTIYF.

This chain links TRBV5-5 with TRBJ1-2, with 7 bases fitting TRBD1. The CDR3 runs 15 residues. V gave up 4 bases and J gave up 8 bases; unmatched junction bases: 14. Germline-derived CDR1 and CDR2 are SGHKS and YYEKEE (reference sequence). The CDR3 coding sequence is TGTGCCAGCAGCCCAGGACAGGATAAAGGGTGGGGCTACACCTTC. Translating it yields CASSPGQDKGWGYTF. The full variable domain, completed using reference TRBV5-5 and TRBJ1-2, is DAGVTQSPTHLIKTRGQQVTLRCSPISGHKSVSWYQQVLGQGPQFIFQYYEKEERGRGNFPDRFSARQFPNYSSELNVNALLLGDSALYLCASSPGQDKGWGYTFGSGTRLTVV.

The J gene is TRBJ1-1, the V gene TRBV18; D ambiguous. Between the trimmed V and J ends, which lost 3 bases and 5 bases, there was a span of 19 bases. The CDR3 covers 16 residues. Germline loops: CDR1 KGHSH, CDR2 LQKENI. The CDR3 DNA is TGTGCCAGCTCACCTTTCGCCCCCTCCCCGGAGACTGAAGCTTTCTTT. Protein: CASSPFAPSPETEAFF.